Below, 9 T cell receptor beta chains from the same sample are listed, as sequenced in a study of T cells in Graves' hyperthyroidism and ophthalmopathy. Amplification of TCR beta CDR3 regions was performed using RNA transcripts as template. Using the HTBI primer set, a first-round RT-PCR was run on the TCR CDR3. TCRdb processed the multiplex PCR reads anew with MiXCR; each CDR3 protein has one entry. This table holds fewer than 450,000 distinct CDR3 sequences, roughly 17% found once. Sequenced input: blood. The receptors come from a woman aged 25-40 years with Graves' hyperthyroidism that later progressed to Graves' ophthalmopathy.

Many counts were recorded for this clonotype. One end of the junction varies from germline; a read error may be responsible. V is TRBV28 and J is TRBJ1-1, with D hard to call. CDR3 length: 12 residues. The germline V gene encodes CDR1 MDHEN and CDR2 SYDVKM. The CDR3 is CASSLANTEAFF. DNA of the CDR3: TGCGCCAGCAGCTTGGCGAACACTGAAGCTTTCTTT.

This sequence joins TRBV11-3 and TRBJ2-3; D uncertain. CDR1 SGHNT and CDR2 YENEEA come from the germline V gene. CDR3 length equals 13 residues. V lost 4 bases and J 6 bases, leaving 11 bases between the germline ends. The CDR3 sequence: CASSYGERDTQYF. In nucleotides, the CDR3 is TGTGCCAGCAGCTACGGTGAACGGGATACGCAGTATTTT.

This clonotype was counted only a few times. CDR3 DNA sequence: TGTGCCAGCAGCCAAGCGGCCGACGCCGGTGAGCAGTTCTTC. Translation gives CASSQAADAGEQFF. The rearrangement uses TRBV3-1 and TRBJ2-1, with no clear D. Germline V gives CDR1 LGHDT, CDR2 YNNKEL (reference sequence). The CDR3 has 14 residues. V shed 1 base and J shed 9 bases, with 13 bases lying between them.

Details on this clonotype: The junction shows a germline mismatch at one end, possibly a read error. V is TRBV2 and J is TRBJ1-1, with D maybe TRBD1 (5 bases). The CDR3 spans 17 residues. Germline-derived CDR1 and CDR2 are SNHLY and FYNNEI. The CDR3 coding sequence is TGTGCCAGCAGGGGGACGCGCATCAGGCCTCGGAACACTGAGGCTTTCTTT. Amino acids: CASRGTRIRPRNTEAFF.

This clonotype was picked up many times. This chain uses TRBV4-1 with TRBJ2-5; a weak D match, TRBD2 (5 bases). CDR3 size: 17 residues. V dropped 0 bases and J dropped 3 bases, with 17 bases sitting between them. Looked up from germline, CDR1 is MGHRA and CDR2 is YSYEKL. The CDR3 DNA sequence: TGCGCCAGCAGCCAAGAACCAGCAGTCGTGCGGGAAGAGACCCAGTACTTC. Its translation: CASSQEPAVVREETQYF.

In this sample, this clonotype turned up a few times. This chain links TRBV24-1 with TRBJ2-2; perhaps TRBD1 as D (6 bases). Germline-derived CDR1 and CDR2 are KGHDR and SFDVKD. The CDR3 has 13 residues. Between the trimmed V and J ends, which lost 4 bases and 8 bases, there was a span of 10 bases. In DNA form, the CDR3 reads TGTGCCACCAGTGAGACAGGTTATGGGGAGCTGTTTTTT. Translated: CATSETGYGELFF.

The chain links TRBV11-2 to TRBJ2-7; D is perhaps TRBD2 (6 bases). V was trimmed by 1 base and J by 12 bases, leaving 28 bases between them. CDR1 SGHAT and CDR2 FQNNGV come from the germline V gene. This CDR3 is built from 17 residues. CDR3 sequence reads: CASSLVHGRGPFGLLYF. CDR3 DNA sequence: TGTGCCAGCAGCTTAGTTCACGGGCGGGGCCCTTTTGGGTTGCTGTACTTC.

The CDR3: CASSPGLAGSGELFF. Written as DNA, the CDR3 is TGCGCCAGCAGCCCCGGACTAGCGGGGTCCGGGGAGCTGTTTTTT. This sequence joins TRBV5-1 and TRBJ2-2; 12 nucleotides agree with TRBD2. This CDR3 spans 15 amino acids. The V and J ends lost 4 bases and 6 bases, in that order; junction bases with no gene match: 4. CDR1 and CDR2 from the germline V gene are SGHRS and YFSETQ.

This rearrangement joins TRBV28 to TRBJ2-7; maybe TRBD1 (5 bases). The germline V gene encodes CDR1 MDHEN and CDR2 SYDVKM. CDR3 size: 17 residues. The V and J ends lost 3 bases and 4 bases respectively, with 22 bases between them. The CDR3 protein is CASSFGRRASRRYEQYF. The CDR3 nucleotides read TGTGCCAGCAGTTTTGGGCGCAGGGCCAGCCGCAGATACGAGCAGTACTTC.